These 3 T cell receptor beta chains came from one sample sequenced in a study of shared clonotypes between healthy human individuals. Method: immunoSEQ multiplex PCR; TCRdb's copy keeps in-frame clones and lacks some. The data contain some 2,400,000 clones, nearly 97% of them singletons. Sequences were obtained from naive CD4+ T cells sorted from blood. Subset specified: CD45RA+ positively selected. These receptor sequences come from a man between 18 and 29 years old in good health.

The chain carries TRBV29-1 and TRBJ2-7; tentative D call: TRBD2 (6 bases). V dropped 5 bases and J dropped 3 bases, with 11 bases sitting between them. This CDR3 has 12 residues. The germline V gene encodes CDR1 SQVTM and CDR2 ANQGSEA. The CDR3 is CSVFSSDYEQYF. CDR3 DNA sequence: TGCAGCGTTTTTTCTAGCGACTACGAGCAGTACTTC.

The count of this clone is one. The genes are TRBV27 and TRBJ2-3; D gene unclear. Germline loops: CDR1 MNHEY, CDR2 SMNVEV (reference sequence). Between the trimmed V and J ends, which lost 5 bases and 2 bases, there was a span of 17 bases. This CDR3 contains 16 residues. CDR3 region: CASSPNPPTDTDTQYF. The CDR3, as DNA: TGTGCCAGCAGTCCAAACCCGCCCACCGACACAGATACGCAGTATTTT.

The chain combines TRBV4-1 with TRBJ2-7, with TRBD1 matching 7 bases. The CDR3 loop spans 13 amino acids. CDR1 and CDR2 (germline): MGHRA, YSYEKL. Trimming took 6 bases from V and 4 from J; bases not matched to a gene: 6. In nucleotides, the CDR3 is TGCGCCAGCAGAGCGACAGGGCGGTACGAGCAGTACTTC. It encodes CASRATGRYEQYF.